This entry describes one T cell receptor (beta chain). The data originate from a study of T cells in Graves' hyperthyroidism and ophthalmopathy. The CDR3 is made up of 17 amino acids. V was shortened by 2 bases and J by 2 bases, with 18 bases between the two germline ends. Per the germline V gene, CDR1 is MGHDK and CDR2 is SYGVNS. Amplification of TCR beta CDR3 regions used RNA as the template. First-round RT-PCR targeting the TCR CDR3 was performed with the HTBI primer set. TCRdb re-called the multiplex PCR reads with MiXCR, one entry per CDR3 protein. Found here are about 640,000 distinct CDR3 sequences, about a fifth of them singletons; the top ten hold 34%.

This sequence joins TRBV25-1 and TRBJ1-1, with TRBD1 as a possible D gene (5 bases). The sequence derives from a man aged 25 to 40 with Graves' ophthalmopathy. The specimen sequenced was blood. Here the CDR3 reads CASSEGLGAGGNTEAFF. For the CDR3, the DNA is TGTGCCAGCAGTGAAGGCCTTGGGGCTGGGGGTAACACTGAAGCTTTCTTT.